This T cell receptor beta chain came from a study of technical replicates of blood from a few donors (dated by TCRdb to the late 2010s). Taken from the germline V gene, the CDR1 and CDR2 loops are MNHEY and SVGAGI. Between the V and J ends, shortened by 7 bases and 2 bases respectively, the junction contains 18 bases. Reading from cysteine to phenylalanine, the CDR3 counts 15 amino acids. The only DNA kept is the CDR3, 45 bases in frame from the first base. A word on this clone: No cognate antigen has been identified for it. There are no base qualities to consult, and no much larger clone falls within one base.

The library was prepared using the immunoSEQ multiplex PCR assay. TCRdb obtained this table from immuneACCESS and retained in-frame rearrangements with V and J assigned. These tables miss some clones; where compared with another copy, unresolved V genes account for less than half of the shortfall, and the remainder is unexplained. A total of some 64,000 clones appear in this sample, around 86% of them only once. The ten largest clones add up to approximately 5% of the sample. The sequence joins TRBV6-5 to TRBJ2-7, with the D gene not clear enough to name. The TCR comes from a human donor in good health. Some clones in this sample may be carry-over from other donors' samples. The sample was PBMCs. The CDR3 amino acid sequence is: CASTSRMAAAYEQYF. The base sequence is TGTGCCAGCACCTCCAGGATGGCCGCCGCCTACGAGCAGTACTTC.